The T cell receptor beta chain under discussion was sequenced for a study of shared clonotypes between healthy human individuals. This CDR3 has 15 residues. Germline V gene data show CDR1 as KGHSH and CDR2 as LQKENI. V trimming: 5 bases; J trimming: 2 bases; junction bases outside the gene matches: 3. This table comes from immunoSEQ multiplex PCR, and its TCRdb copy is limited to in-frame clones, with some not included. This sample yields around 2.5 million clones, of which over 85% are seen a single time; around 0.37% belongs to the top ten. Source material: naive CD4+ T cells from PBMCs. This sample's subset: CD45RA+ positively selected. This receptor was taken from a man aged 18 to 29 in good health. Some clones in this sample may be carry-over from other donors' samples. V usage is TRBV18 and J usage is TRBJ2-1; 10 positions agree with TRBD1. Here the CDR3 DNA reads TGTGCCAGCTCAACGACAGGGGGCCCCTACAATGAGCAGTTCTTC. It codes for CASSTTGGPYNEQFF.